This record looks at one T cell receptor (beta chain) sequence and its context. This record comes from a study of blood T cell repertoires in COVID-19. Sequenced by immunoSEQ multiplex PCR; TCRdb stores in-frame clones only, minus some. Of a few hundred thousand clones in the sample, more than 75% were seen once. Input material: PBMCs or T cells enriched from blood (not recorded which). The source of this sequence is a woman aged 30 to 39 who had recovered from COVID-19.

CDR3 protein: CASSSMGTGLGGELFF. The CDR3 DNA reads as TGTGCCAGCAGCTCCATGGGGACAGGGCTAGGAGGGGAGCTGTTTTTT. The rearrangement links TRBV11-3 to TRBJ2-2; 9 nucleotides agree with TRBD1. This CDR3 is built from 16 residues. V lost 4 bases to trimming and J lost 8 bases; unmatched junction nucleotides: 11. Germline lookup yields CDR1 SGHNT and CDR2 YENEEA.